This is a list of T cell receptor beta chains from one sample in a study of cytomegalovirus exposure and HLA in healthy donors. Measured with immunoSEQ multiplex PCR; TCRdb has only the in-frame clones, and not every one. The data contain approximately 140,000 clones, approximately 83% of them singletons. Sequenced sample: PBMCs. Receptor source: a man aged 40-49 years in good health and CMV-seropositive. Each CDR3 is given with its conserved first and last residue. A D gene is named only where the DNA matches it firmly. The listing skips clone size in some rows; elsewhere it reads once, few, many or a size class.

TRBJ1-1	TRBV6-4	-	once	TGTGCCAGCACCCTCCGGGCAGGGGATTTTTCGGCTTTCTTT	CASTLRAGDFSAFF
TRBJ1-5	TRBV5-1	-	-	TGCGCCAGCAGCTTATACGGGTCGGTCGATCAGCCCCAGCATTTT	CASSLYGSVDQPQHF
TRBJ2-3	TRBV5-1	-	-	TGCGCCAGCAGGCTTCTCGCCGGGGGTACAGATACGCAGTATTTT	CASRLLAGGTDTQYF
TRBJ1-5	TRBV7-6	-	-	TGTGCCAGCAGCTTAGAGGCAGGTGGTCAGCCCCAGCATTTT	CASSLEAGGQPQHF
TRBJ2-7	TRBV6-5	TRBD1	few	TGTGCCAGCAGCACGACAGGGTTCGAGCAGTACTTC	CASSTTGFEQYF
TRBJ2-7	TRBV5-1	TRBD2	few	TGCGCCAGCAGCTTGTTCCCGGCTAGCGGGGTTTACGAGCAGTACTTC	CASSLFPASGVYEQYF
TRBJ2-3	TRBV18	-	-	TGTGCCAGTTTACGTACAGGAGGGTCGCAGTATTTT	CASLRTGGSQYF
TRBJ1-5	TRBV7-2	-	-	TGTGCCAGCAGCTTAACGGAGAATCAGCCCCAGCATTTT	CASSLTENQPQHF
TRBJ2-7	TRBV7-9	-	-	TGTGCCAGCAGCCGGAAGGGGGTCGGGACCTCCTACGAGCAGTACTTC	CASSRKGVGTSYEQYF
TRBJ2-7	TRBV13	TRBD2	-	TGTGCCAGCAGCCACCCAGCCGCGGGAGGCTACGAGCAGTACTTC	CASSHPAAGGYEQYF
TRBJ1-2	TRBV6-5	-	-	TGTGCCAGCAGTTACTCAGCACAGCCCCTGAATGGCTACACCTTC	CASSYSAQPLNGYTF
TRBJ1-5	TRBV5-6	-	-	TGTGCCAGCAGCTTGGGCCGGGGGGGACAGCCCCAGCATTTT	CASSLGRGGQPQHF
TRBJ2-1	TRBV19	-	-	TGTGCCAGTACCCACGGAGCGGGTGGGGCCTACAATGAGCAGTTCTTC	CASTHGAGGAYNEQFF
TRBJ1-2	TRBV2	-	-	TGTGCCAGCAGTGAACGGAACTATGGCTACACCTTC	CASSERNYGYTF
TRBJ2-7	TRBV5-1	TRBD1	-	TGCGCCAGCAGCTTACAGGGGTTCCCCTCCGAGCAGTACTTC	CASSLQGFPSEQYF
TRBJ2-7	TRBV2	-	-	TGTGCCAGCAGTGAGGGCAGAAACTCCTACGAGCAGTACTTC	CASSEGRNSYEQYF
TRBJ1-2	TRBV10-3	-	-	TGTGCCATCAGTGAGTCGAGACAGTTCTATGGCTACACCTTC	CAISESRQFYGYTF
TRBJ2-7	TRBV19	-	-	TGTGCCAGTAGCAAAAGGGGGGGGGCCTACGAGCAGTACTTC	CASSKRGGAYEQYF
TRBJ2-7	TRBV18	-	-	TGTGCCAGCTCATTGGGCCGCTCCTACGAGCAGTACTTC	CASSLGRSYEQYF
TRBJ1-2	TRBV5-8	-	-	TGTGCCAGCAGGCGGCGGGGTTACTATGGCTACACCTTC	CASRRRGYYGYTF
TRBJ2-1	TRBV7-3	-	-	TGTGCCAGCAGCGCGGGACCAAAAGGCTCCTACAATGAGCAGTTCTTC	CASSAGPKGSYNEQFF
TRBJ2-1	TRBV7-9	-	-	TGTGCCAGCAGCTTAATACCGACTAGAGCGGTAAACAATGAGCAGTTCTTC	CASSLIPTRAVNNEQFF
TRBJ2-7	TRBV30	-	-	TGTGCCTGGAGTGGGAACGGGGGTCGGTGGGAGCAGTACTTC	CAWSGNGGRWEQYF
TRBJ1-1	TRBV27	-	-	TGTGCCAGCAGGGGTGTAGGGGCGGGGGTTTCGGAAGCTTTCTTT	CASRGVGAGVSEAFF
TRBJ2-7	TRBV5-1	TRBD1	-	TGCGCCAGCAGCTTGGGGAGGACAGGGACGTACGAGCAGTACTTC	CASSLGRTGTYEQYF
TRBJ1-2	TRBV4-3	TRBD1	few	TGCGCCAGCAGCCAAGGTCCGGGACAGGGGGCCAATGGCTACACCTTC	CASSQGPGQGANGYTF
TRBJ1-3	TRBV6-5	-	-	TGTGCCAGCAGTTACTCTCCAGGGTTAAGAAACACCATATATTTT	CASSYSPGLRNTIYF
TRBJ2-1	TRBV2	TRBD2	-	TGTGCCAGCAGTGAAGCTCGGGGGGGGGCGAACTACAATGAGCAGTTCTTC	CASSEARGGANYNEQFF
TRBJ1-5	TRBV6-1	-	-	TGTGCCAGCACCAAAGCGTTAAATTCCAATCAGCCCCAGCATTTT	CASTKALNSNQPQHF
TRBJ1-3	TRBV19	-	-	TGTGCCAGCGCACAGGGATCTTTGGGAAACACCATATATTTT	CASAQGSLGNTIYF
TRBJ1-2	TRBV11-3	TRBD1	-	TGTGCCAGCAGCTTTAGTGAGGGGGCGCATGGCTACACCTTC	CASSFSEGAHGYTF
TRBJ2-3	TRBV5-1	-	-	TGCGCCAGCAGCTCCGCCAGGCAGGGTTACGTCACAGATACGCAGTATTTT	CASSSARQGYVTDTQYF
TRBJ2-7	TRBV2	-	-	TGTGCCAGCAGTGGTCAGTCCTACGAGCAGTACTTC	CASSGQSYEQYF
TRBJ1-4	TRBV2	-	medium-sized	TGTGCCAGCATGTTTGCAGCAACTAATGAAAAACTGTTTTTT	CASMFAATNEKLFF
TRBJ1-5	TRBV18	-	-	TGTGCCAGCTCAGCCAGGACAGAACACAATCAGCCCCAGCATTTT	CASSARTEHNQPQHF
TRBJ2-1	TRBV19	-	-	TGTGCCAGTTCTTACAGGGACTCCTACAATGAGCAGTTCTTC	CASSYRDSYNEQFF
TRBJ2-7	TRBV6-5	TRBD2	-	TGTGCCAGCAGTTACTCCCCGACTAGCCACCATGAGCAGTACTTC	CASSYSPTSHHEQYF
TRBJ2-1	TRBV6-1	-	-	TGTGCCAGCATTAAAGAGGGTCTGGGGGGAGAGCAGTTCTTC	CASIKEGLGGEQFF
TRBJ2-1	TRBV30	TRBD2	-	TGTGCCTGGCAGCGGGGGGGCCTCAGTGAGCAGTTCTTC	CAWQRGGLSEQFF
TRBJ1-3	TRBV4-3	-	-	TGCGCCAGCAGCCAAGACCCCAATCGGAACACCATATATTTT	CASSQDPNRNTIYF
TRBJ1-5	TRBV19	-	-	TGTGCCATGTTTACCCGTGGGAGGGCTAATCAGCCCCAGCATTTT	CAMFTRGRANQPQHF
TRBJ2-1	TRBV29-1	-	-	TGCAGCGCTACAGGCATCAGCTCCTACAATGAGCAGTTCTTC	CSATGISSYNEQFF
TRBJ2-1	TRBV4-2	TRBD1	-	TGTGCCAGCAGCCAAGTTGGGACAGGCTCCTACAATGAGCAGTTCTTC	CASSQVGTGSYNEQFF
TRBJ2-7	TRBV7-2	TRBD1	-	TGTGCCAGCAGCTTAGCCAGGACAGGGCCCCTAGGAGAGCAGTACTTC	CASSLARTGPLGEQYF
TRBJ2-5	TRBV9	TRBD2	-	TGTGCCAGCAGCCCGCGACTAGCCGAGACCCAGTACTTC	CASSPRLAETQYF
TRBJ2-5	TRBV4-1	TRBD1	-	TGCGCCAGCAGAAGACAGGGGCCCCAAGAGACCCAGTACTTC	CASRRQGPQETQYF
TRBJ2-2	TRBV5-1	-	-	TGCGCCAGCAAGCCAGGGGTTGACGGGGAGCTGTTTTTT	CASKPGVDGELFF
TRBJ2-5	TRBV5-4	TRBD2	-	TGTGCCAGCAGCTCCCCTCCCGGGACTAGCGGGATTCAAGAGACCCAGTACTTC	CASSSPPGTSGIQETQYF
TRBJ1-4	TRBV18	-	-	TGTGCCAGCTCTCAGTCGGGTGAAAAACTGTTTTTT	CASSQSGEKLFF
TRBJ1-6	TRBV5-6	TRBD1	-	TGTGCCAGCAGGTTTACAGGGGGCACAAGCTCCTATAATTCACCCCTCCACTTT	CASRFTGGTSSYNSPLHF
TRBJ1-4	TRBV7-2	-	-	TGTGCCAGCAGCTCCCAAGCAAGCGCAGCCCGGCGGGAAAAACTGTTTTTT	CASSSQASAARREKLFF
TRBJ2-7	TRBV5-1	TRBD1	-	TGCGCCAGCAGGATGGGACAGGGCGGAGAGCAGTACTTC	CASRMGQGGEQYF
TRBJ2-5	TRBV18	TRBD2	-	TGTGCCAGCTCACCGACTAGCAGCCAAGAGACCCAGTACTTC	CASSPTSSQETQYF
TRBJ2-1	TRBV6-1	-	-	TGTGCCAGCAGTGAATCAGGGATTTACAATGAGCAGTTCTTC	CASSESGIYNEQFF
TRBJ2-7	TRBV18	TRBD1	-	TGTGCCAGCTCACCTGGAGGGACAGGGGGGGACGAGCAGTACTTC	CASSPGGTGGDEQYF
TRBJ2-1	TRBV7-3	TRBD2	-	TGTGCCAGCAGCATCCGACTAGCGGGAAGGGATGAGCAGTTCTTC	CASSIRLAGRDEQFF
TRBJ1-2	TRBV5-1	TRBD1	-	TGCGCCAGCAGCCAAGACAGGGCCTCAATTTATGGCTACACCTTC	CASSQDRASIYGYTF
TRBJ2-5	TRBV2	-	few	TGTGCCAGCAGAGCTAGCAGGGAGACCCAGTACTTC	CASRASRETQYF
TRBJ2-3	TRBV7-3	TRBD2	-	TGTGCCAGCAGCTTAAATCCAGCGGGGGCAGCAGATACGCAGTATTTT	CASSLNPAGAADTQYF
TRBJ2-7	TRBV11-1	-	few	TGTGCCAGCAGCTTAGAGGGGGGGCTGGCCTACGAGCAGTACTTC	CASSLEGGLAYEQYF